This TCR beta chain was profiled in a study of shared clonotypes between healthy human individuals. Study overall: Three plates were used per donor for CD4 naive, three for CD4 memory, two for CD8 naive and one for CD8 memory.

With regard to this clone: Its antigen is not known.

This CDR3 region has 15 residues. V lost 3 bases and J 4 bases, leaving 13 bases between the germline ends. CDR1 and CDR2 from the germline V gene are PRHDT and FYEKMQ (reference sequence). Study findings and constraints: With a handful of donors compared, 4% to 5% of naive CD4 clonotypes were shared.

Measured with immunoSEQ multiplex PCR; TCRdb has only the in-frame clones, and not every one. The table includes millions of clones, about 95% detected once. Naive CD8 cells, CD45RO-negative and positively selected for CCR7, excluded terminally differentiated effector memory CD45RA+ cells. The donors were all Caucasian adults (living in Nashville, Tennessee). The chain combines TRBV13 with TRBJ1-5; D call uncertain. The material sequenced was naive CD8+ T cells sorted from blood. The receptor's source is a man younger than 35 in good health. The CDR3 nucleotides read TGTGCCAGCAGCTTTTCCACAGCAGGTAATCAGCCCCAGCATTTT. Encoded protein: CASSFSTAGNQPQHF. Filled out from reference TRBV13 and TRBJ1-5, the complete variable domain reads AAGVIQSPRHLIKEKRETATLKCYPIPRHDTVYWYQQGPGQDPQFLISFYEKMQSDKGSIPDRFSAQQFSDYHSELNMSSLELGDSALYFCASSFSTAGNQPQHFGDGTRLSIL.